The 20 T cell receptor beta chains below all came from one sample that was sequenced in a study of Graves' ophthalmopathy and Graves' hyperthyroidism. The authors amplified TCR beta CDR3 regions from RNA transcripts. The first-round RT-PCR employed HTBI primers together with the Qiagen OneStep RT-PCR kit. A multiplex PCR was then performed as the second round. TCRdb re-called the multiplex PCR reads through MiXCR, storing one row per CDR3 protein. In the table there are a few hundred thousand distinct CDR3 sequences, 15% to 19% of which are singletons. Sequencing used peripheral blood. These receptors came from a woman aged 18-29 years with stable Graves' hyperthyroidism.

This clonotype was detected ten times or more. The chain recombines TRBV13 with TRBJ1-5, with 7 bases that match TRBD1. Looked up from germline, CDR1 is PRHDT and CDR2 is FYEKMQ (reference sequence). CDR3 length: 15 residues. Unmatched junction bases numbered 6, after V lost 2 bases and J lost 5 bases. The CDR3 bases are TGTGCCAGCAGCTTACGACAGGGAGGTCATCAGCCCCAGCATTTT. This gives the protein CASSLRQGGHQPQHF.

In this sample, this clonotype turned up many times. This chain uses TRBV12-3 or TRBV12-4 with TRBJ2-7; the match to TRBD1 covers 10 bases. This CDR3 comprises 14 residues. Trimming cost V 6 bases and J 4 bases; bases outside gene matches: 6. The CDR3 sequence is CASSRTGGFYEQYF. Here the CDR3 DNA reads TGTGCCAGCAGCCGGACAGGGGGATTTTACGAGCAGTACTTC.

At least ten counts were recorded for this clonotype. This chain joins TRBV2 and TRBJ1-6, with 8 bases aligning to TRBD1. Germline V lookup: CDR1 SNHLY, CDR2 FYNNEI. There are 13 residues in the CDR3. The junction had 3 bases not matched to a gene; V was cut back by 6 bases and J by 8 bases. CDR3 region: CASRDRDDSPLHF. In nucleotides, the CDR3 is TGTGCCAGCAGGGACAGGGACGATTCACCCCTCCACTTT.

This clonotype was observed at least ten times. The chain links TRBV6-1 to TRBJ1-5, with D uncertain. CDR1 and CDR2 from the germline V gene are MNHNS and SASEGT. The length of the CDR3 is 16 residues. V gave up 4 bases and J gave up 0 bases, with 13 bases separating them. CDR3 sequence: CASSGFAGHSNQPQHF. In DNA, the CDR3 is TGTGCCAGCAGTGGGTTTGCGGGTCATAGCAATCAGCCCCAGCATTTT.

The genes are TRBV4-1 and TRBJ2-5; D might be TRBD1 (6 bases). Germline CDR1 is MGHRA and CDR2 is YSYEKL. V lost 4 bases and J lost 2, with 17 bases in between. The CDR3 runs to 16 residues. The DNA of the CDR3 is TGCGCCAGCAGCCGGGGACAAGGCCCCTTGCAAGAGACCCAGTACTTC. This sequence encodes CASSRGQGPLQETQYF.

This clonotype was observed many times. The J gene is TRBJ1-6, the V gene TRBV6-1, with D hard to call. The germline V and J ends were trimmed by 11 bases and 7 bases, with 15 bases remaining between them. The CDR3 extends over 13 amino acids. In germline, CDR1 is MNHNS, CDR2 SASEGT. The CDR3 here is CASRWLSNSPLHF. The CDR3 DNA reads as TGTGCCTCCCGGTGGCTTAGCAATTCACCCCTCCACTTT.

This clonotype turned up a few times. The CDR3 DNA sequence: TGTGCCAGCAGCTCCTCCGGGGCCTCCAGCTCCTACGAGCAGTACTTC. Its protein is CASSSSGASSSYEQYF. The J gene is TRBJ2-7, the V gene TRBV11-2, with D tentatively TRBD1 or TRBD2 (5 bases each). The V and J ends lost 4 bases and 0 bases respectively, with 16 bases between them. This CDR3 has 16 amino acids. Germline CDR1 reads SGHAT; CDR2 reads FQNNGV. Variable domain in full (rest from reference TRBV11-2 and TRBJ2-7): EAGVAQSPRYKIIEKRQSVAFWCNPISGHATLYWYQQILGQGPKLLIQFQNNGVVDDSQLPKDRFSAERLKGVDSTLKIQPAKLEDSAVYLCASSSSGASSSYEQYFGPGTRLTVT.

This clonotype was seen at least ten times. Germline is not matched at one junction end, which may reflect a read error. This chain links TRBV7-7 with TRBJ2-2, with 8 positions matching TRBD1. From germline, CDR1 is SSHAT and CDR2 FNYEAQ (reference sequence). CDR3 length: 15 residues. Written as DNA, the CDR3 is TGTGCTAGCAGCCTGGGACAGGCGGGCACCGGGGAGCTGTTTTTT. Protein sequence: CASSLGQAGTGELFF. The variable domain in full, with the rest retrieved from reference TRBV7-7 and TRBJ2-2, is GAGVSQSPRYKVTKRGQDVTLRCDPISSHATLYWYQQALGQGPEFLTYFNYEAQPDKSGLPSDRFSAERPEGSISTLTIQRTEQRDSAMYRCASSLGQAGTGELFFGEGSRLTVL.

This clonotype was counted ten times or more. V is TRBV2 and J is TRBJ1-1; D uncertain. Germline V gene sequence: CDR1 SNHLY, CDR2 FYNNEI. With 3 bases removed from V and 2 bases from J, the gap between germline ends came to 16 bases. The CDR3 runs 16 residues. CDR3 amino acids: CASSDLLTVQNTEAFF. The CDR3, as DNA: TGTGCCAGCAGTGATCTACTAACAGTACAAAACACTGAAGCTTTCTTT.

A note on this clonotype: This may arise from a read error, as a much more abundant clone is one base away. This chain links TRBV11-2 with TRBJ2-7; D ambiguous. Germline V lookup: CDR1 SGHAT, CDR2 FQNNGV. Trimming shortened V by 0 bases and J by 6 bases, and 9 bases separated the two germline ends. CDR3 size: 13 residues. The CDR3: CASSLDSGSEQYF. CDR3 DNA: TGTGCCAGCAGCTTAGATTCGGGTAGCGAGCAGTACTTC. The entire variable domain, with the rest obtained from reference TRBV11-2 and TRBJ2-7, is as follows: EAGVAQSPRYKIIEKRQSVAFWCNPISGHATLYWYQQILGQGPKLLIQFQNNGVVDDSQLPKDRFSAERLKGVDSTLKIQPAKLEDSAVYLCASSLDSGSEQYFGPGTRLTVT.

This clonotype was recorded many times. The chain recombines TRBV7-2 with TRBJ2-7; maybe TRBD1 (6 bases). This CDR3 has 13 residues. With 3 bases removed from V and 7 bases from J, the gap between germline ends came to 13 bases. CDR1 and CDR2 from the germline V gene are SGHTA and FQGNSA. This CDR3 is CASSFVKTGEQYF. Written as DNA, the CDR3 is TGTGCCAGCAGCTTTGTAAAAACAGGGGAGCAGTACTTC. Variable domain in full (rest from reference TRBV7-2 and TRBJ2-7): GAGVSQSPSNKVTEKGKDVELRCDPISGHTALYWYRQSLGQGLEFLIYFQGNSAPDKSGLPSDRFSAERTGGSVSTLTIQRTQQEDSAVYLCASSFVKTGEQYFGPGTRLTVT.

This clonotype was recorded many times. V is TRBV6-5 and J is TRBJ2-7; the match to TRBD1 covers 8 bases. Trimming removed 4 bases from V and 5 bases from J; junction bases left unmatched: 10. Germline assignment: CDR1 MNHEY and CDR2 SVGAGI. CDR3 length equals 15 residues. CDR3 sequence: CASSLSPGQDNEQYF. CDR3 DNA sequence: TGTGCCAGCAGTTTATCTCCGGGACAGGATAACGAGCAGTACTTC.

This chain connects TRBV7-2 to TRBJ1-1, with a weak D call TRBD1 (6 bases). Germline CDR1 is SGHTA and CDR2 is FQGNSA. V gave up 5 bases and J gave up 3 bases, with 13 bases separating them. The CDR3 totals 14 residues. The CDR3: CASSAKRGYTEAFF. The DNA of the CDR3 is TGTGCCAGCAGCGCTAAAAGGGGGTACACTGAAGCTTTCTTT.

At least ten counts were recorded for this clonotype. The gene calls are TRBV15 and TRBJ2-2; 7 bases map to TRBD1. V lost 3 bases and J lost 3; bases outside the gene matches: 4. Germline V lookup: CDR1 LNHNV, CDR2 YYDKDF (reference sequence). The CDR3 covers 15 residues. CDR3 loop: CATSRRTGDTGELFF. The CDR3 bases are TGTGCCACCAGCAGGAGGACAGGTGACACCGGGGAGCTGTTTTTT.

The rearrangement links TRBV11-1 to TRBJ1-6; the D is unclear. The length of the CDR3 is 19 residues. Trimming stripped 0 bases from V and 0 bases from J, with 15 bases between. Germline CDR1 SGHAT, CDR2 FQDESV (reference sequence). The CDR3 region is CASSLARRNESSYNSPLHF. The CDR3 DNA is TGTGCCAGCAGCTTAGCGCGGAGGAACGAGAGCTCCTATAATTCACCCCTCCACTTT.

This clonotype was recorded many times. The chain links TRBV27 to TRBJ1-2; 8 bases line up with TRBD1. V shed 5 bases and J 5 bases; nucleotides not matched to a gene: 7. CDR3 length: 14 amino acids. The V gene's germline CDR1 is MNHEY and CDR2 SMNVEV (reference sequence). CDR3 DNA sequence: TGTGCCAGCAGTCCCCGACAGGGGCCTTATGGCTACACCTTC. This gives the protein CASSPRQGPYGYTF.

The rearrangement uses TRBV20-1 and TRBJ2-7; a possible D gene is TRBD2 (5 bases). Germline V CDR1 and CDR2: DFQATT, SNEGSKA (reference sequence). The V gene lost 7 bases and the J gene lost 0 bases, with 13 bases spanning the gap. The CDR3 loop spans 13 amino acids. CDR3 in DNA: TGCAGTGTAGCGCCGGGAAGCTCCTACGAGCAGTACTTC. This translates into CSVAPGSSYEQYF.

On this clonotype: Possible read error: a much larger clone is one base away. V and J are TRBV6-5 and TRBJ1-2, with D unclear. The CDR3 runs to 14 residues. The germline CDR1 and CDR2 sequences are MNHEY and SVGAGI. This chain's CDR3 is CASSFKQDTYGDTF. In nucleotides, the CDR3 is TGTGCCAGCAGTTTCAAGCAGGATACTTATGGCGACACCTTC.

This clonotype came up a few times. The rearrangement links TRBV2 to TRBJ1-3; D not resolved. The CDR3 has 12 amino acids. The germline CDR1 and CDR2 sequences are SNHLY and FYNNEI. The germline V and J ends were trimmed by 4 bases and 4 bases, with 5 bases remaining between them. The CDR3 nucleotides read TGTGCCAGCAGTGGCGACGGAAACACCATATATTTT. Its translation is CASSGDGNTIYF.

This clonotype was detected many times. The CDR3 DNA reads as TGTGCCAGCAGCCCTGCCTGGGATCGGGAGACCCAGTACTTC. Translating it yields CASSPAWDRETQYF. The V and J genes are TRBV7-9 and TRBJ2-5; the D is unclear. The CDR3 has 14 amino acids. In germline, CDR1 is SEHNR, CDR2 FQNEAQ (reference sequence). V lost 5 bases, J lost 5 bases, and 15 bases lay in between. The full variable domain, completed using reference TRBV7-9 and TRBJ2-5, is DTGVSQNPRHKITKRGQNVTFRCDPISEHNRLYWYRQTLGQGPEFLTYFQNEAQLEKSRLLSDRFSAERPKGSFSTLEIQRTEQGDSAMYLCASSPAWDRETQYFGPGTRLLVL.